The rows below give T cell receptor beta chains drawn from one sample of a study of CD8 T cells in ankylosing spondylitis. TCRdb re-derived calls from the 5' RACE reads in MiXCR, one entry per CDR3 protein. The top ten hold about 8.3% of the sample, which has about 160,000 distinct CDR3 sequences, 15% to 20% seen once. Sequenced material: blood, either unsorted or a sorted T cell fraction (not recorded which). The receptors originated from a male donor with ankylosing spondylitis or in good health (not recorded which). Both conserved end residues are part of each CDR3. The D gene is left open where the match is weak. Size values are once, few and many counts, or a class for expanded clones, and some rows have none.

D	size	J	V	DNA	CDR3
TRBD2	NA	TRBJ2-7	TRBV20-1	TGCAGTGCTAGAGGCCCGGGACTAGCGGGTTCCTACGAGCAGTACTTC	CSARGPGLAGSYEQYF
NA	many	TRBJ2-1	TRBV28	TGTGCCAGCTCGAGGGCGTTTTACAATGAGCAGTTCTTC	CASSRAFYNEQFF
NA	NA	TRBJ2-2	TRBV20-1	TGCAGTGTTAGATTCCAGGGCGGGACCGGGGAGCTGTTTTTT	CSVRFQGGTGELFF
TRBD1	many	TRBJ1-1	TRBV18	TGTGCCAGCTCACCGGCGGACAGGGTCATGAACACTGAAGCTTTCTTT	CASSPADRVMNTEAFF
NA	many	TRBJ2-2	TRBV14	TGTGCCAGCAGCGTGGGTTTTAACACCGGGGAGCTGTTTTTT	CASSVGFNTGELFF
NA	NA	TRBJ2-5	TRBV5-1	TGCGCCAGCAGAGGCCCCCAAGGAACCCAGTACTTC	CASRGPQGTQYF
NA	NA	TRBJ2-7	TRBV28	TGTGCCAGCAGTTACGAGCAGTACTTC	CASSYEQYF
NA	NA	TRBJ1-5	TRBV5-1	TGCGCCAGCAGCTTGGCCCCGCAGGGTTTGAGCAATCAGCCCCAGCATTTT	CASSLAPQGLSNQPQHF
TRBD2	NA	TRBJ2-5	TRBV7-2	TGTGCCAGCAGCCCGACCTGGAGTGGGAGGGAGGAGACCCAGTACTTC	CASSPTWSGREETQYF
NA	NA	TRBJ2-1	TRBV12-3/TRBV12-4	TGTGCCAGCAAACCTTTCCCAGGGGAATCGGGGGGAGGGGGCAATGAGCAGTTCTTC	CASKPFPGESGGGGNEQFF
TRBD1	few	TRBJ2-7	TRBV28	TGTGCCAGCAGTACCGGGACAGAGACACCCTACGAGCAGTACTTC	CASSTGTETPYEQYF
NA	many	TRBJ2-5	TRBV10-3	TGTGCCATCAGTCGGACAGCCCAAGAGACCCAGTACTTC	CAISRTAQETQYF
NA	NA	TRBJ2-1	TRBV25-1	TGTGCCAGCAGTGAATTTAGTCCCTACGGGACCTACAATGAGCAGTTCTTC	CASSEFSPYGTYNEQFF
NA	NA	TRBJ2-3	TRBV5-4	TGTGCCAGCAGCTTGGCGGGATTCTCTAGCACAGATACGCAGTATTTT	CASSLAGFSSTDTQYF
TRBD1	many	TRBJ2-7	TRBV5-1	TGCGCCAGCAGCTATGGGGACAGCTCCTACGAGCAGTACTTC	CASSYGDSSYEQYF
TRBD1	many	TRBJ1-1	TRBV29-1	TGCAGCGCCTCGGGACAGGGGCTTGAAGCTTTCTTT	CSASGQGLEAFF
NA	many	TRBJ1-6	TRBV5-5	TGTGCCAGCAGCCCGGATCACAGACATAATTCACCCCTCCACTTT	CASSPDHRHNSPLHF
NA	many	TRBJ1-6	TRBV7-8	TGTGCCAGCAGCTTAGTAGGGCGGACCTATAATTCACCCCTCCACTTT	CASSLVGRTYNSPLHF
NA	few	TRBJ2-1	TRBV5-6	TGTGCCAGCAGCGCGGGTCAAGGGGCCAGGCCAAACAATGAGCAGTTCTTC	CASSAGQGARPNNEQFF
NA	NA	TRBJ1-4	TRBV20-1	TGCAGTGCCCCACGGGGCGCGGGTGAAAAACTGTTTTTT	CSAPRGAGEKLFF
TRBD2	many	TRBJ2-5	TRBV29-1	TGCAGCGTTGACGTAGCGGGAGTCGAAGAGACCCAGTACTTC	CSVDVAGVEETQYF
NA	many	TRBJ2-3	TRBV2	TGTGCCAGCAGTAGAACCGGGGCGGTCCGGGGTGGCACAGATACGCAGTATTTT	CASSRTGAVRGGTDTQYF
TRBD1	NA	TRBJ2-7	TRBV29-1	TGCAGCGTTGACTATGGCAGGGGGATCTCCTACGAGCAGTACTTC	CSVDYGRGISYEQYF
TRBD1	many	TRBJ2-5	TRBV5-1	TGCGCCAGCAGCCTCGGACAGGGGCAAGAGACCCAGTACTTC	CASSLGQGQETQYF
TRBD2	many	TRBJ2-3	TRBV20-1	TGCAGTGCTATCGCCGGGACTAGCGCGAACACAGATACGCAGTATTTT	CSAIAGTSANTDTQYF
NA	NA	TRBJ2-2	TRBV28	TGTGCCAGCAGTTTAGGGAGAGGCGGGTCGAACACCGGGGAGCTGTTTTTT	CASSLGRGGSNTGELFF
NA	few	TRBJ1-2	TRBV19	TGTGCCAGTAGTATAGATCACGGGGCGATCAACTATGGCTACACCTTC	CASSIDHGAINYGYTF
NA	many	TRBJ2-5	TRBV7-6	TGTGCCAGCAGCTTCGGGCAGATAGAGACCCAGTACTTC	CASSFGQIETQYF
NA	NA	TRBJ2-7	TRBV6-5	TGTGCCAGCAGTTACGACGCAGGGGGGGACGTTTACGAGCAGTACTTC	CASSYDAGGDVYEQYF
NA	few	TRBJ2-7	TRBV28	TGTGCCGGAGCCAGGGGTCCGATCTACGAGCAGTACTTC	CAGARGPIYEQYF
NA	NA	TRBJ2-1	TRBV20-1	TGCAGTGCTAACAAACAGGGTTTAAGCAATGGGCAGTTCTTC	CSANKQGLSNGQFF
NA	NA	TRBJ1-1	TRBV2	TGTGCCAGCAACAGGGCCGCTGAAGCTTTCTTT	CASNRAAEAFF
NA	NA	TRBJ1-2	TRBV29-1	TGCAGCGTTGATCCGGGGAACTATGGCTACACCTTC	CSVDPGNYGYTF
NA	few	TRBJ1-1	TRBV20-1	TGCAGTGCCAAAACAATCGGGGGCACTGAAGCTTTCTTT	CSAKTIGGTEAFF
TRBD1	few	TRBJ1-1	TRBV29-1	TGCAGCGCGGACAGGGGGCCCACTGAAGCTTTCTTT	CSADRGPTEAFF
TRBD1	NA	TRBJ2-7	TRBV28	TGTGCCAGCAGTACCGGACAGGGCAGACTGGATGAGCAGTACTTC	CASSTGQGRLDEQYF
TRBD1	NA	TRBJ2-7	TRBV5-1	TGCGCCAGCAGCGTGGGACAGGACGTTCACGAGCAGTACTTC	CASSVGQDVHEQYF
NA	NA	TRBJ2-2	TRBV3-1	TGTGCCAGCAGCCAAGAGTGGAGAGTCGGGACTCACAACACCGGGGAGCTGTTTTTT	CASSQEWRVGTHNTGELFF